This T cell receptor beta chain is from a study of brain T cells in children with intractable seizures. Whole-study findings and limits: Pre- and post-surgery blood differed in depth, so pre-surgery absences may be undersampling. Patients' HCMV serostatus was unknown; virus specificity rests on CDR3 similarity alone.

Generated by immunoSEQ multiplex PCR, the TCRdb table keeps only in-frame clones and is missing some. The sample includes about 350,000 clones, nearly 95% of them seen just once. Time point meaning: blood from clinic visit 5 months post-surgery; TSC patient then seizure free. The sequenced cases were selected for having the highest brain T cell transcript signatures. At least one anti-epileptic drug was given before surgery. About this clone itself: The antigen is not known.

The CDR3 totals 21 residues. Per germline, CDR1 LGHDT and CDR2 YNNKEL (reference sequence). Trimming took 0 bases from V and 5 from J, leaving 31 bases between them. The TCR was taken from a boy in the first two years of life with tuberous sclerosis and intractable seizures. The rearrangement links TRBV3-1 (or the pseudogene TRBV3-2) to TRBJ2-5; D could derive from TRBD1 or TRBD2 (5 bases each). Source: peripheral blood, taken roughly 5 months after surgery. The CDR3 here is CASSQDWGRQEPTRDPETQYF. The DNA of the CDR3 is TGTGCCAGCAGCCAAGATTGGGGCCGTCAAGAACCTACCCGGGACCCTGAGACCCAGTACTTC.